Below, 30 T cell receptor beta chains from the same sample are listed, as sequenced in a study of blood T cells in healthy people across ages. Next came a second PCR, run for about 7 to 12 cycles, which used a sample-barcoded 5' primer along with a J-beta primer mix. Each CDR3 protein gets one entry after TCRdb re-called the 5' RACE reads with MiXCR. The data contain over 600,000 distinct CDR3 sequences, under 25% of them seen just once; the ten biggest clones take up roughly 3.6%. The sample taken for sequencing was blood. Receptor source: a man between 65 and 85 years old in good health.

This clonotype is a singleton in its sample. The rearrangement joins TRBV15 to TRBJ2-3, with no clear D. Germline-derived CDR1 and CDR2 are LNHNV and YYDKDF (reference sequence). This CDR3 comprises 15 residues. V shed 1 base and J shed 5 bases, with 13 bases lying between them. The chain's CDR3 is CATSRASSSRDTQYF. As DNA, the CDR3 is TGTGCCACCAGCAGAGCGTCATCCTCGAGAGATACGCAGTATTTT.

V gene TRBV6-2 or TRBV6-3 combines with J gene TRBJ2-1; D ambiguous. The CDR3 sequence is 13 residues long. CDR1 MNHEY and CDR2 SVGEGT come from the germline V gene. The ends were cut back, 7 bases at V and 6 bases at J, with 13 bases in the middle. The CDR3 DNA is TGTGCCAGCATAACGCGCCGCGGCAATGAGCAGTTCTTC. It is translated as CASITRRGNEQFF.

This clonotype was detected once. The chain recombines TRBV2 with TRBJ2-5; tentatively, D is TRBD2 (7 bases). The DNA end is more similar to TRBJ2-1, so the J call may be wrong. Germline V gene data show CDR1 as SNHLY and CDR2 as FYNNEI. The CDR3 runs 13 residues. CDR3 in amino acids: CASKTRGGNEQFF. The DNA of the CDR3 is TGTGCCAGCAAGACTAGGGGGGGGAATGAGCAGTTCTTC.

The gene calls are TRBV5-1 and TRBJ2-3, with D tentatively TRBD1 or TRBD2 (5 bases each). The CDR3 is 14 amino acids. The V gene's germline CDR1 is SGHRS and CDR2 YFSETQ. Trimming removed 7 bases at V and 1 base at J, with 13 bases between. CDR3 amino acids: CASAGAIRTDTQYF. The CDR3 nucleotides are TGCGCCAGCGCCGGGGCTATCCGCACAGATACGCAGTATTTT.

The V and J genes are TRBV20-1 and TRBJ2-7; TRBD2 matches 14 bases. The CDR3 consists of 15 residues. Per the germline V gene, CDR1 is DFQATT and CDR2 is SNEGSKA (reference sequence). The trim removed 5 bases at V and 3 bases at J, leaving 6 bases unmatched. CDR3 sequence reads: CSASGLAGGSYEQYF. The DNA of the CDR3 is TGCAGTGCTTCAGGACTAGCGGGAGGAAGCTACGAGCAGTACTTC.

Only a few counts were recorded for this clonotype. The chain joins TRBV6-6 to TRBJ1-2; 10 bases align to TRBD1. After removal of 2 bases from V and 5 bases from J, the junction contained 5 bases not matched to a gene. Germline loops: CDR1 MNHNY, CDR2 SVGAGI (reference sequence). This CDR3 is built from 15 residues. CDR3 loop: CASSYTTGGGYGYTF. The CDR3 coding sequence is TGTGCCAGCAGTTACACGACAGGGGGCGGATATGGCTACACCTTC.

The CDR3 DNA follows: TGTGCCAGCAGCTCCCGGACAGGGAAGAGCGAGCAGTACTTC. Translation gives CASSSRTGKSEQYF. The chain has TRBV5-6 and TRBJ2-7; TRBD1 matches at 8 bases. CDR1 and CDR2 from the germline V gene are SGHDT and YYEEEE. This CDR3 is built from 14 residues. V trimming: 3 bases; J trimming: 6 bases; junction bases outside the gene matches: 8.

This clonotype was seen at least ten times. The rearrangement joins TRBV28 to TRBJ2-5, with TRBD1 matching over 7 bases. J gave up 3 bases and V 4 bases, and 5 bases lay outside the gene matches. Per germline, CDR1 MDHEN and CDR2 SYDVKM. The CDR3 runs to 14 residues. The CDR3 nucleotides read TGTGCCAGCAGTTCGGGACAGCTAAAAGAGACCCAGTACTTC. Protein: CASSSGQLKETQYF.

The chain carries TRBV3-1 and TRBJ2-7; D possibly corresponds to TRBD2 (6 bases). This CDR3 has 17 residues. The germline V and J ends were trimmed by 4 bases and 2 bases, with 21 bases remaining between them. The germline V gene has CDR1 LGHDT and CDR2 YNNKEL (reference sequence). The CDR3 protein is CASSPLVLRRETYEQYF. CDR3 DNA: TGTGCCAGCAGCCCTCTCGTATTACGGCGGGAAACCTACGAGCAGTACTTC.

This clonotype appeared a few times. The rearrangement uses TRBV20-1 and TRBJ2-5; TRBD2 aligns across 7 bases. V shed 5 bases, J shed 11 bases, and the junction held 11 bases outside the gene matches. The V gene's germline CDR1 is DFQATT and CDR2 SNEGSKA (reference sequence). CDR3 length equals 12 residues. CDR3 nucleotide sequence: TGCAGTGCTCATCGGACGGGGAGGGAGCAGTACTTC. Translating it yields CSAHRTGREQYF.

This clonotype was counted a few times. The gene calls are TRBV14 and TRBJ2-1, with unresolved D. The CDR3 contains 11 residues. Deletions cut 2 bases from V and 8 bases from J, with 4 bases between. Germline V gives CDR1 SGHDN, CDR2 FVKESK. The CDR3 DNA sequence: TGTGCCAGCAGCCAATTCCATGAGCAGTTCTTC. Translated: CASSQFHEQFF.

V and J are TRBV20-1 and TRBJ2-1; 7 bases match TRBD2. CDR1 and CDR2 (germline): DFQATT, SNEGSKA (reference sequence). Unmatched junction bases numbered 10, after V lost 5 bases and J lost 0 bases. The length of the CDR3 is 16 residues. The chain's CDR3 is CSAGALAASSYNEQFF. In DNA form, the CDR3 reads TGCAGTGCTGGAGCGCTAGCGGCAAGCTCCTACAATGAGCAGTTCTTC.

V is TRBV4-1 and J is TRBJ1-4; 8 bases are a match to TRBD1. CDR1 MGHRA and CDR2 YSYEKL come from the germline V gene. This CDR3 comprises 18 residues. Trimming at V came to 3 bases and at J to 7 bases, leaving 16 bases not matched to a gene. CDR3 in DNA: TGCGCCAGCAGCCAGGACCACCTCCGGACAGGGTCGATTGAAAAACTGTTTTTT. Encoded protein: CASSQDHLRTGSIEKLFF.

In this sample, this clonotype turned up many times. The rearrangement links TRBV14 to TRBJ2-3; D not certain. The end of the DNA aligns better with TRBJ2-1, so the J call may be wrong. CDR3 length: 16 amino acids. The germline V gene encodes CDR1 SGHDN and CDR2 FVKESK. The CDR3 nucleotides read TGTGCCAGCAGCCAAACACAGATTGGATTAGGCAATGAGCAGTTCTTC. It specifies CASSQTQIGLGNEQFF.

This clonotype came up a few times. Germline and junction disagree at one end, which may indicate a read error. J is TRBJ2-7 and V is TRBV6-6, with unresolved D. CDR3 length: 12 residues. Germline V gene data show CDR1 as MNHNY and CDR2 as SVGAGI (reference sequence). CDR3 amino acids: CASSSVVYEQCF. For the CDR3, the DNA is TGTGCCAGCAGTTCAGTAGTCTACGAGCAGTGCTTC.

This chain joins TRBV3-1 and TRBJ2-1; 7 nucleotides align to TRBD2. The CDR3 runs to 12 residues. With 6 bases clipped from V and 8 bases from J, the junction kept 4 bases outside the gene matches. In germline, CDR1 is LGHDT, CDR2 YNNKEL (reference sequence). For the CDR3, the DNA is TGTGCCAGCAGTTGGGAGGGCTATGAGCAGTTCTTC. Protein sequence: CASSWEGYEQFF.

About this clonotype: A single base separates this from a much larger clone, so it may be a read error. The chain has TRBV29-1 and TRBJ2-5; no firm D call. V lost 4 bases, J lost 5 bases, and 5 bases lay in between. The V gene's germline CDR1 is SQVTM and CDR2 ANQGSEA. This CDR3 comprises 10 residues. CDR3 residues: CSVGDETQYF. CDR3 nucleotide sequence: TGCAGCGTTGGAGACGAGACCCAGTACTTC.

At least ten counts were recorded for this clonotype. The V call is TRBV15, the J call TRBJ2-6; no firm D call. This CDR3 region has 15 residues. Germline V gene sequence: CDR1 LNHNV, CDR2 YYDKDF (reference sequence). V was pared by 6 bases and J by 0 bases, with 9 bases between. The CDR3 region is CATSRPLSGANVLTF. Written as DNA, the CDR3 is TGTGCCACCAGTAGACCCCTCTCTGGGGCCAACGTCCTGACTTTC.

This chain uses TRBV20-1 with TRBJ2-5; 8 nucleotides align to TRBD1. The better agreement between TRBJ2-1 and the DNA end casts doubt on the J call. This CDR3 is built from 16 residues. CDR1 and CDR2 (germline): DFQATT, SNEGSKA (reference sequence). CDR3 in amino acids: CSARDQGADRYNEQFF. The CDR3 DNA follows: TGCAGTGCTAGAGATCAGGGGGCGGACCGGTACAATGAGCAGTTCTTC.

This clonotype was seen a few times. The chain recombines TRBV5-1 with TRBJ2-2; D gene unclear. Germline CDR1 SGHRS, CDR2 YFSETQ. Deletions cut 0 bases from V and 1 base from J, with 13 bases between. The CDR3 is made up of 17 amino acids. The CDR3 loop reads CASSLGHSGKNTGELFF. The CDR3 region has the DNA TGCGCCAGCAGCTTGGGACACAGTGGCAAGAACACCGGGGAGCTGTTTTTT.

This rearrangement joins TRBV27 to TRBJ2-5; tentative D call: TRBD2 (6 bases). The germline V and J ends were trimmed by 2 bases and 4 bases, with 14 bases remaining between them. Per germline, CDR1 MNHEY and CDR2 SMNVEV (reference sequence). The CDR3 extends over 15 amino acids. The CDR3 DNA reads as TGTGCCAGCAGTTTAGGAGGGATATCCCTAGAGACCCAGTACTTC. Encoded protein: CASSLGGISLETQYF.

This clonotype was seen more than once but under ten times. In DNA, the CDR3 is TGTGCCAGCAGCGTCCAGACAGGGGACACGGCAGATACGCAGTATTTT. It encodes CASSVQTGDTADTQYF. V usage is TRBV9 and J usage is TRBJ2-3; 8 bases fit TRBD1. The germline gives CDR1 SGDLS, CDR2 YYNGEE. Losses at the gene ends were 2 bases for V and 4 bases for J; bases not matched to a gene: 9. The CDR3 has 16 residues.

V usage is TRBV7-2 and J usage is TRBJ2-7; 11 nucleotides agree with TRBD2. The J call may be mistaken, given a closer DNA end match to TRBJ2-1. The germline gives CDR1 SGHTA, CDR2 FQGNSA. The CDR3 is 17 residues long. The CDR3 spells CASSTSSGLAVANEQFF. CDR3 DNA: TGTGCCAGCAGTACAAGTTCGGGACTAGCGGTGGCCAATGAGCAGTTCTTC.

This clonotype has just a few counts. V gene TRBV29-1 combines with J gene TRBJ2-1; TRBD2 aligns across 7 bases. CDR1 and CDR2 (germline): SQVTM, ANQGSEA. This CDR3 is 14 amino acids long. Germline trimming cut 6 bases from V and 4 bases from J; bases unmatched to any gene: 9. Here the CDR3 DNA reads TGCAGCGTCTCCCGGGGACTAACATACAATGAGCAGTTCTTC. Amino acid sequence: CSVSRGLTYNEQFF.

A few counts support this clonotype. The chain carries TRBV12-3 or TRBV12-4 and TRBJ1-1; D is uncertain. The CDR3 runs 14 residues. Trimming took 4 bases from V and 3 from J, leaving 12 bases between them. For the CDR3, the DNA is TGTGCCAGCAGTTCGACCCTTCGGGACACTGAAGCTTTCTTT. This translates into CASSSTLRDTEAFF.

The rearrangement uses TRBV6-5 and TRBJ2-5, with TRBD1 matching over 9 bases. The germline V gene encodes CDR1 MNHEY and CDR2 SVGAGI. The CDR3 extends over 14 amino acids. The V gene end was trimmed by 5 bases and the J gene end by 6 bases; junction bases not matched to a gene: 7. CDR3 sequence reads: CASSNRGLVQTQYF. Here the CDR3 DNA reads TGTGCCAGCAGTAACAGGGGGCTAGTACAGACCCAGTACTTC.

The chain links TRBV19 to TRBJ2-5; tentative D call: TRBD1 (6 bases). V was clipped by 10 bases and J by 2 bases, with 14 bases between them. The CDR3 runs 13 residues. Germline V CDR1 and CDR2: LNHDA, SQIVND (reference sequence). CDR3 amino acids: CATADSPQETQYF. The CDR3 coding sequence is TGTGCCACCGCGGACAGCCCGCAAGAGACCCAGTACTTC.

This clonotype was seen ten or more times. The chain links TRBV20-1 to TRBJ2-1, with 10 bases that match TRBD2. The trim removed 5 bases at V and 8 bases at J, leaving 6 bases unmatched. The CDR3 contains 13 residues. Germline CDR1 reads DFQATT; CDR2 reads SNEGSKA (reference sequence). CDR3 bases: TGCAGTGCTGGGGGACTAGCGATCCATGAGCAGTTCTTC. This gives the protein CSAGGLAIHEQFF.

The chain combines TRBV5-1 with TRBJ1-2; no clear D gene. The CDR3 runs to 14 residues. V was pared by 0 bases and J by 7 bases, with 13 bases between. The germline V gene has CDR1 SGHRS and CDR2 YFSETQ. This CDR3 reads CASSLADGSSGYTF. The CDR3 nucleotides are TGCGCCAGCAGCTTGGCGGACGGCTCGAGTGGCTACACCTTC. The complete variable domain, with remaining parts taken from reference TRBV5-1 and TRBJ1-2, reads KAGVTQTPRYLIKTRGQQVTLSCSPISGHRSVSWYQQTPGQGLQFLFEYFSETQRNKGNFPGRFSGRQFSNSRSEMNVSTLELGDSALYLCASSLADGSSGYTFGSGTRLTVV.

The chain carries TRBV6-2 or TRBV6-3 and TRBJ2-3; a weak D match, TRBD2 (5 bases). This CDR3 is 14 amino acids long. Per germline, CDR1 MNHEY and CDR2 SVGEGT. V dropped 2 bases and J dropped 5 bases, with 11 bases sitting between them. CDR3: CASSYGGLIDTQYF. The CDR3 coding sequence is TGTGCCAGCAGTTACGGCGGGTTAATAGATACGCAGTATTTT.